The 20 T cell receptor beta chains below come from one sample, sequenced in a study of control samples from healthy donors and cancer patients. This table comes from immunoSEQ multiplex PCR, and its TCRdb copy is limited to in-frame clones, with some not included. The sample comprises around 55,000 clones, 70% to 90% of which are singletons, and more than 3.5% rests with the top ten. Sequenced: blood. The receptors derive from a man between 50 and 59 years old in good health.

DNA of the CDR3: TGCAGCGTTGAGGGGACTAGCGGGATCTACAATGAGCAGTTCTTC. Residues: CSVEGTSGIYNEQFF. This chain connects TRBV29-1 to TRBJ2-1; 13 bases align to TRBD2. Trimming at V came to 3 bases and at J to 3 bases, leaving 2 bases not matched to a gene. CDR3 length: 15 amino acids. Germline V gene sequence: CDR1 SQVTM, CDR2 ANQGSEA.

V gene TRBV25-1 combines with J gene TRBJ1-3, with 8 positions matching TRBD1. CDR1 is MGHDK and CDR2 is SYGVNS in the germline V gene. V lost 4 bases to trimming and J lost 3 bases; unmatched junction nucleotides: 5. The CDR3 has 15 amino acids. The CDR3 sequence is CASSAPGTGGNTIYF. The CDR3 nucleotides read TGTGCCAGCAGTGCTCCTGGGACAGGTGGAAACACCATATATTTT.

This chain uses TRBV19 with TRBJ2-7; 12 positions agree with TRBD2. CDR1 and CDR2 from the germline V gene are LNHDA and SQIVND (reference sequence). CDR3 length equals 14 residues. V was pared by 3 bases and J by 5 bases, with 2 bases of the junction left unmatched. CDR3: CASSILAGGDEQYF. The DNA for the CDR3 is TGTGCCAGTAGTATCCTAGCGGGAGGGGACGAGCAGTACTTC.

The gene calls are TRBV6-1 and TRBJ1-4, with D maybe TRBD1 (5 bases). Between the trimmed V and J ends, which lost 2 bases and 8 bases, there was a span of 15 bases. The germline gives CDR1 MNHNS, CDR2 SASEGT. This CDR3 region has 15 residues. The CDR3 is CASSERGRLGEKLFF. In nucleotides, the CDR3 is TGTGCCAGCAGTGAAAGGGGACGTTTGGGGGAAAAACTGTTTTTT.

The V call is TRBV4-2, the J call TRBJ2-1, with D possibly TRBD2 on 7 matching bases. V was clipped by 0 bases and J by 7 bases, with 13 bases between them. The CDR3 is 15 residues long. The V gene's germline CDR1 is LGHNA and CDR2 YNFKEQ. The CDR3 protein is CASSQDVGGANEQFF. CDR3 sequence (DNA): TGTGCCAGCAGCCAAGATGTGGGGGGGGCGAATGAGCAGTTCTTC.

The chain combines TRBV5-4 with TRBJ2-2; the match to TRBD2 covers 12 bases. The CDR3 has 17 residues. Germline V gives CDR1 SGHNT, CDR2 YYREEE (reference sequence). Unmatched junction bases numbered 10, after V lost 4 bases and J lost 6 bases. CDR3 region: CASSLPTSGSFSGELFF. The DNA for the CDR3 is TGTGCCAGCAGCCTTCCGACTAGCGGGAGTTTCTCCGGGGAGCTGTTTTTT.

The rearrangement links TRBV11-3 to TRBJ2-6; TRBD1 aligns across 7 bases. The V gene end was trimmed by 5 bases and the J gene end by 2 bases; junction bases not matched to a gene: 12. The CDR3 covers 18 residues. Germline CDR1 and CDR2: SGHNT and YENEEA. CDR3 sequence (DNA): TGTGCCAGCAGCAACGCCGGGACAGTCTCGGCTGGGGCCAACGTCCTGACTTTC. Translated, it gives CASSNAGTVSAGANVLTF.

This chain joins TRBV28 and TRBJ2-5; 10 bases are a match to TRBD2. Germline-derived CDR1 and CDR2 are MDHEN and SYDVKM. The CDR3 extends over 14 amino acids. With V trimmed by 8 bases and J by 6 bases, 9 bases remained unmatched. This chain's CDR3 is CASASGSPRQTQYF. CDR3 in DNA: TGTGCCAGCGCTAGCGGGAGCCCAAGGCAGACCCAGTACTTC.

This chain uses TRBV6-5 with TRBJ2-5; D call uncertain. Trimming cost V 0 bases and J 5 bases, with 10 bases left between them. Germline V gene lookup returns CDR1 MNHEY and CDR2 SVGAGI. The CDR3 totals 14 residues. The CDR3 DNA sequence: TGTGCCAGCAGTTACTCTGGGGTAATGGAGACCCAGTACTTC. Translating it yields CASSYSGVMETQYF.

CDR3 DNA sequence: TGTGCCAGCAGCTTAAGCGGGAGTAACGCAGATACGCAGTATTTT. It specifies CASSLSGSNADTQYF. The rearrangement joins TRBV11-2 to TRBJ2-3; 8 bases fit TRBD2. The J segment lost 4 bases and the V segment lost 2 bases, leaving 5 bases of the junction unmatched. The CDR3 has 15 residues. CDR1 and CDR2 from the germline V gene are SGHAT and FQNNGV. The whole variable domain, remainder taken from reference TRBV11-2 and TRBJ2-3, is EAGVAQSPRYKIIEKRQSVAFWCNPISGHATLYWYQQILGQGPKLLIQFQNNGVVDDSQLPKDRFSAERLKGVDSTLKIQPAKLEDSAVYLCASSLSGSNADTQYFGPGTRLTVL.

This sequence joins TRBV11-2 and TRBJ1-1; D is unclear. Trimming stripped 0 bases from V and 1 base from J, with 12 bases between. This CDR3 is built from 16 residues. Germline V gene lookup returns CDR1 SGHAT and CDR2 FQNNGV. The CDR3 region is CASSLDVSSRNTEAFF. For the CDR3, the DNA is TGTGCCAGCAGCTTAGATGTCAGCAGCCGGAACACTGAAGCTTTCTTT. The entire variable domain, with the rest obtained from reference TRBV11-2 and TRBJ1-1, is as follows: EAGVAQSPRYKIIEKRQSVAFWCNPISGHATLYWYQQILGQGPKLLIQFQNNGVVDDSQLPKDRFSAERLKGVDSTLKIQPAKLEDSAVYLCASSLDVSSRNTEAFFGQGTRLTVV.

This chain connects TRBV5-1 to TRBJ2-1; 13 positions agree with TRBD2. This CDR3 region has 19 residues. The V gene end was trimmed by 0 bases and the J gene end by 2 bases; junction bases not matched to a gene: 8. CDR1 and CDR2 (germline): SGHRS, YFSETQ. The chain's CDR3 is CASSLGGTSGTPPYNEQFF. The DNA of the CDR3 is TGCGCCAGCAGCTTGGGAGGGACTAGCGGGACTCCGCCCTACAATGAGCAGTTCTTC.

The V gene is TRBV24-1, the J gene TRBJ2-3; D unresolved. The CDR3 length is 13 residues. Between the trimmed V and J ends, which lost 5 bases and 5 bases, there was a span of 10 bases. Germline-derived CDR1 and CDR2 are KGHDR and SFDVKD. DNA for the CDR3: TGTGCCACCAGTGGGAGCCGGCGAGATACGCAGTATTTT. Translation gives CATSGSRRDTQYF.

The rearrangement links TRBV6-1 to TRBJ1-1; D may be TRBD1 (6 bases). The germline V and J ends were trimmed by 2 bases and 0 bases, with 22 bases remaining between them. From germline, CDR1 is MNHNS and CDR2 SASEGT. The CDR3 is 19 residues long. The CDR3 here is CASSEPPGGPKFMNTEAFF. DNA of the CDR3: TGTGCCAGCAGTGAACCCCCCGGGGGGCCCAAATTTATGAACACTGAAGCTTTCTTT.

The CDR3 DNA is TGTGCCAGCAGTCTTGATTTCTACGAGCAGTACTTC. Translation gives CASSLDFYEQYF. The chain has TRBV28 and TRBJ2-7; D remains unclear. Germline V gives CDR1 MDHEN, CDR2 SYDVKM. The CDR3 contains 12 residues. V was cut by 5 bases and J by 3 bases, with 8 bases left in between. The whole variable domain, filled in from reference TRBV28 and TRBJ2-7, reads DVKVTQSSRYLVKRTGEKVFLECVQDMDHENMFWYRQDPGLGLRLIYFSYDVKMKEKGDIPEGYSVSREKKERFSLILESASTNQTSMYLCASSLDFYEQYFGPGTRLTVT.

The chain couples TRBV27 to TRBJ1-5; TRBD1 aligns across 7 bases. Germline trimming cut 10 bases from V and 1 base from J; bases unmatched to any gene: 16. This CDR3 has 17 amino acids. Germline CDR1 reads MNHEY; CDR2 reads SMNVEV (reference sequence). The CDR3 protein is CAKNPRNRGESNQPQHF. DNA for the CDR3: TGTGCCAAAAACCCGCGAAACAGGGGTGAGAGCAATCAGCCCCAGCATTTT.

On this clone: This CDR3 is missing its conserved last phenylalanine or tryptophan, likely due to a read error. No DNA is shown, since the ends of the CDR3 on it are uncertain; the CDR3 is the one TCRdb lists. The V and J genes are TRBV2 and TRBJ1-4; the table's D call, TRBD1, was not checked against the DNA. The CDR3 totals 11 residues, both ends included. Germline assignment: CDR1 SNHLY and CDR2 FYNNEI. The CDR3 spells CASTGPGQGPS.

The gene calls are TRBV6-5 and TRBJ1-3; D ambiguous. The CDR3 covers 16 residues. The V gene's germline CDR1 is MNHEY and CDR2 SVGAGI. Trimming removed 0 bases at V and 4 bases at J, with 13 bases between. Here the CDR3 DNA reads TGTGCCAGCAGTTACTCGCTAGACAATGCCGGAAACACCATATATTTT. It encodes CASSYSLDNAGNTIYF.

Of note for this clone: The junction shows a germline mismatch at one end, possibly a read error. V usage is TRBV9 and J usage is TRBJ1-4, with D unresolved. The CDR3 runs to 13 residues. Germline assignment: CDR1 SGDLS and CDR2 YYNGEE. The DNA for the CDR3 is TGTGCCACCAGCCGAGGCTTGGATGAAAAACTGTTTTTT. Residues: CATSRGLDEKLFF.

The V gene is TRBV25-1, the J gene TRBJ1-1; D not certain. This CDR3 comprises 14 residues. Germline V gives CDR1 MGHDK, CDR2 SYGVNS. V lost 0 bases and J 1 base, leaving 6 bases between the germline ends. In DNA form, the CDR3 reads TGTGCCAGCAGTGAATACAGGTCGAACACTGAAGCTTTCTTT. As protein: CASSEYRSNTEAFF.